Listed below are T cell receptor beta chains from one sample, sequenced in a study of neoadjuvant anti-PD-1 for oral cavity cancer. Sequencing was performed with immunoSEQ multiplex PCR; in TCRdb, only in-frame clones are kept and a portion is missing. The table includes 11,000 to 15,000 clones, about 77% detected once. The source material was PBMCs, sampled after nivolumab (anti-PD-1) treatment. The receptors originated from a person aged 40 to 85 with oral cavity squamous cell carcinoma. Each CDR3 is given with its conserved first and last residue.

J	V	CDR3
TRBJ2-7	TRBV5-6	CASSLAPGYYEQYF
TRBJ2-7	TRBV4-1	CASSPRTGRSYEQYF
TRBJ2-3	TRBV30	CAWSRTDTQYF
TRBJ2-6	TRBV9	CASSVRDGFSGANVLTF
TRBJ1-4	TRBV6-1	CASRAQTGLNEKLFF
TRBJ1-4	TRBV2	CASRMTVLNEKLFF
TRBJ2-7	TRBV10-3	CAISDEGQGRYEQYF
TRBJ1-2	TRBV27	CASSQHVGTANYGYTF
TRBJ1-2	TRBV5-6	CASSSTNRDVYGYTF
TRBJ1-1	TRBV10-2	CASSRQENTEAFF
TRBJ2-1	TRBV15	CATSRDWASGQFF
TRBJ2-7	TRBV11-2	CASRQSRGRAYEQYF
TRBJ1-4	TRBV2	CASSDRGLREKLFF
TRBJ1-2	TRBV5-4	CASSLPAAYGYTF
TRBJ2-1	TRBV4-1	CASSQDQFSGGSNEQFF
TRBJ1-4	TRBV5-4	CASSLLGLQTNEKLFF
TRBJ2-7	TRBV11-2	CASSPGYGPYEQYF
TRBJ2-5	TRBV5-1	CASSFGVLGETQYF
TRBJ2-5	TRBV7-2	CASRTSGGGFQTQYF
TRBJ2-3	TRBV11-2	CASTVSGGSADTQYF
TRBJ1-2	TRBV7-6	CASSPGTANYGYTF
TRBJ1-6	TRBV6-6	CASKVRRNNSPLHF
TRBJ2-6	TRBV19	CASRIKTNSGANVLTF
TRBJ2-1	TRBV6-1	CASSTRTSGYNEQFF
TRBJ2-6	TRBV10-3	CAISESTGFSGANVLTF
TRBJ2-1	TRBV7-2	CASSLAGTRDNEQFF
TRBJ1-1	TRBV19	CASSIWWGAGNTEAFF
TRBJ1-5	TRBV7-8	CASSPRRGNQPQHF
TRBJ2-5	TRBV5-1	CASSLELIGTQYF
TRBJ2-7	TRBV6-6	CASSYTSGGDLRGQYF
TRBJ2-5	TRBV5-1	CASSLTTPQETQYF
TRBJ1-1	TRBV6-5	CASRVQQNTEAFF
TRBJ2-7	TRBV19	CASSDRGLYEQYF
TRBJ1-4	TRBV6-6	CASRATATNEKLFF
TRBJ1-4	TRBV28	CASSLSHRWANEKLFF
TRBJ2-1	TRBV5-1	CASSLAGNKEQFF